This T cell receptor beta chain was profiled in a study of T cell responses to AZD1222 COVID-19 vaccine listed by TCRdb under 2021. For context, the study as a whole: AZD1222 recipients with second doses at about 4 weeks or about 12 weeks were pooled, because spike-specific TCR depth and breadth did not differ between schedules. A total of 233 trial participants underwent TCR sequencing, of whom 207 received two doses of AZD1222 and around 26 received two doses of the MenACWY control vaccine. Trial participants were enrolled into age subgroups of 18-55, 56-69 and 70-plus years, which contained around 150, 29 and 61 TCR-sequenced participants, respectively.

The CDR3 regions of human TCRbeta chains were analyzed by immunosequencing. On the authors' methods: Repertoire TCRs were checked for matches against a reference library of SARS-CoV-2-specific TCRs that had been generated using the MIRA antigen-specificity platform. Breadth was defined as the fraction of unique TCRs that were SARS-CoV-2-associated, and depth was defined as the fraction of total T cells that were SARS-CoV-2-associated. Each spike-specific TCR was assigned to its reactive spike region and to a CD4 or CD8 class using the MIRA data. Log10-transformed breadth and depth values were compared by one-way ANOVA with Sidak's multiple comparisons tests. The immuneACCESS repertoire file appears here via TCRdb, limited to in-frame rearrangements. These files lack a portion of the clones; in checked studies, under half of the deficit traces to unresolved V genes, and the cause of the others is not known. The DNA gave D and trimming, while V, J and clone size come from that table. This sample gives around 81,000 clones in total; around four fifths of them show up just once. The ten largest clones take up about 3.1% of the sample.

CDR1 and CDR2, looked up from the germline V gene (reference sequence), are WNHNN and SYGVQD. Trimming takes 4 bases from V and 0 bases from J, and the germline ends sit 11 bases apart. The CDR3 runs 15 amino acids, cysteine and phenylalanine included. Only CDR3 DNA remains: 45 bases, in frame from the first base. As for this clone: Which antigen it targets is not known. Nothing much larger sits one base from this clone, and base qualities are not available.

The investigation overall reported the following: In the small 56-69-year group, the increase in depth fell short of significance, most likely because of low power. After two AZD1222 doses, both the breadth and the depth of spike-specific TCRs were significantly higher than at day 0 and than in MenACWY recipients. Most participants were white British and females outnumbered males, and the authors suggested that clonal diversity may have been underestimated. Because no day 14 peak-response samples were available, repertoires were characterized only after the peak T cell response. Conclusions about previously exposed vaccinees are limited, since just 5 to 7 AZD1222 recipients were seropositive for SARS-CoV-2 at baseline. Vaccine-associated CD4 TCRs spanned the whole spike protein, with dominant responses in regions 160-218 and 743-854. Reportedly, close to half of the unique spike-specific TCRs recognized epitopes lying outside the regions that are mutated in the B.1.351 and B.1.1.7 variants.

What the time point label conveys for this sample: baseline before first vaccination. Vaccinee samples were obtained from the UK trials COV001 and COV002, which included a single-blind randomized controlled phase 2/3 trial of AZD1222 (ChAdOx1 nCoV-19) in healthy adults. For TCRbeta chain sequencing, PBMC samples from trial participants were taken at day 0 and at day 28 after the second dose. The sample consisted of peripheral blood, taken on day 0 of AZD1222 vaccination. The chain was built from TRBV10-1 and TRBJ2-3; the D gene identity is not certain. The source is an adult in good health. In nucleotide form, the sequence is TGCGCCAGCAGTGGATCGGCAGATAGCACAGATACGCAGTATTTT. Its amino acids are CASSGSADSTDTQYF.